One and the same sample provided the 28 T cell receptor beta chains below, sequenced in a study of T cell responses to AZD1222 COVID-19 vaccine. The data were produced by immunoSEQ multiplex PCR, yet TCRdb's version contains in-frame clones alone and is incomplete. The sample carries about 120,000 clones, 90% to 95% recorded once. Material: peripheral blood, obtained on day 0 of AZD1222 vaccination. The origin of the receptors is an adult in good health.

The chain has TRBV11-2 and TRBJ1-3, with D uncertain. Trimming shortened V by 4 bases and J by 4 bases, and 11 bases separated the two germline ends. The CDR3 runs 14 residues. The germline CDR1 and CDR2 sequences are SGHAT and FQNNGV. The CDR3 loop reads CASSYDQAGNTIYF. CDR3 nucleotides: TGTGCCAGCAGCTACGATCAGGCGGGAAACACCATATATTTT.

The J gene is TRBJ2-1, the V gene TRBV5-1; TRBD2 is a possible D gene (6 bases). Trimming took 0 bases from V and 3 from J, leaving 16 bases between them. CDR3 length: 17 amino acids. Germline V gene sequence: CDR1 SGHRS, CDR2 YFSETQ. The chain's CDR3 is CASSLGPGVGGYNEQFF. The DNA of the CDR3 is TGCGCCAGCAGCTTGGGCCCGGGGGTCGGGGGCTACAATGAGCAGTTCTTC.

The chain carries TRBV9 and TRBJ2-2, with no clear D. The CDR3 contains 16 residues. V was cut by 0 bases and J by 4 bases, with 13 bases left in between. Germline assignment: CDR1 SGDLS and CDR2 YYNGEE. The CDR3 nucleotides read TGTGCCAGCAGCGTAGGTAGTACATCGAGCACCGGGGAGCTGTTTTTT. Translating it yields CASSVGSTSSTGELFF.

The chain employs TRBV12-3 or TRBV12-4 and TRBJ1-2, with D uncertain. This CDR3 comprises 12 residues. V was pared by 6 bases and J by 3 bases, with 8 bases between. CDR3 residues: CASRGGDYGYTF. The CDR3 nucleotides read TGTGCCAGCAGGGGCGGGGACTATGGCTACACCTTC.

The genes are TRBV28 and TRBJ2-1; weak D call: TRBD2 (6 bases). Trimming left V 4 bases short and J 8 bases short, with 15 bases between. CDR1 MDHEN and CDR2 SYDVKM come from the germline V gene. The CDR3 runs to 14 residues. CDR3 coding DNA: TGTGCCAGCAGTTACGGACTATTCAGGGATGAGCAGTTCTTC. Protein product: CASSYGLFRDEQFF.

CDR3 sequence (DNA): TGTGCCAGCACCCAGGTCCCCCCGGGACAGCTCAACTATGGCTACACCTTC. Its protein product is CASTQVPPGQLNYGYTF. The genes are TRBV5-4 and TRBJ1-2; 7 bases match TRBD1. Germline trimming cut 6 bases from V and 2 bases from J; bases unmatched to any gene: 16. CDR3 length equals 17 residues. From germline, CDR1 is SGHNT and CDR2 YYREEE (reference sequence). The complete variable domain, with remaining parts taken from reference TRBV5-4 and TRBJ1-2, reads ETGVTQSPTHLIKTRGQQVTLRCSSQSGHNTVSWYQQALGQGPQFIFQYYREEENGRGNFPPRFSGLQFPNYSSELNVNALELDDSALYLCASTQVPPGQLNYGYTFGSGTRLTVV.

The chain uses TRBV5-1 and TRBJ2-5; D is uncertain. Trimming left V 0 bases short and J 2 bases short, with 5 bases between. Germline V gene lookup returns CDR1 SGHRS and CDR2 YFSETQ. There are 13 residues in the CDR3. CDR3 protein: CASSLASQETQYF. CDR3 sequence (DNA): TGCGCCAGCAGCTTGGCCTCACAAGAGACCCAGTACTTC.

This chain connects TRBV18 to TRBJ2-5; TRBD1 is a possible D gene (6 bases). V was cut by 5 bases and J by 3 bases, with 16 bases left in between. The CDR3 spans 15 residues. Germline V gene lookup returns CDR1 KGHSH and CDR2 LQKENI. CDR3 bases: TGTGCCAGCTCAGGGCAGGGGATTATAGAAGAGACCCAGTACTTC. Its translation is CASSGQGIIEETQYF.

The chain joins TRBV9 to TRBJ2-2, with TRBD1 matching 10 bases. There are 16 residues in the CDR3. After removal of 2 bases from V and 4 bases from J, the junction contained 5 bases not matched to a gene. CDR1 and CDR2 from the germline V gene are SGDLS and YYNGEE. The chain's CDR3 is CASSVDRGRSTGELFF. CDR3 nucleotides: TGTGCCAGCAGCGTCGACAGGGGGCGTAGCACCGGGGAGCTGTTTTTT. Based on the CDR3 plus reference TRBV9 and TRBJ2-2, the full variable domain is DSGVTQTPKHLITATGQRVTLRCSPRSGDLSVYWYQQSLDQGLQFLIQYYNGEERAKGNILERFSAQQFPDLHSELNLSSLELGDSALYFCASSVDRGRSTGELFFGEGSRLTVL.

The chain has TRBV4-2 and TRBJ2-1; 9 bases fit TRBD1. The CDR3 consists of 17 residues. After removal of 2 bases from V and 5 bases from J, the junction contained 10 bases not matched to a gene. The V gene's germline CDR1 is LGHNA and CDR2 YNFKEQ. This CDR3 is CASSQKRGTGSHNEQFF. The CDR3 DNA sequence: TGTGCCAGCAGCCAAAAAAGGGGGACAGGGTCCCACAATGAGCAGTTCTTC.

The rearrangement uses TRBV4-1 and TRBJ1-2; 8 bases agree with TRBD1. This CDR3 has 15 amino acids. Germline loops: CDR1 MGHRA, CDR2 YSYEKL. The trim removed 4 bases at V and 5 bases at J, leaving 9 bases unmatched. The DNA of the CDR3 is TGCGCCAGCAGCCCTAAGCAGGGGGCTCCTTATGGCTACACCTTC. Amino acids: CASSPKQGAPYGYTF.

This sequence joins TRBV28 and TRBJ2-2; no definite D call. The V end lost 8 bases, the J end lost 6 bases, and 13 bases lay between the germline ends. In germline, CDR1 is MDHEN, CDR2 SYDVKM. The CDR3 extends over 13 amino acids. For the CDR3, the DNA is TGTGCCAGCCTTCTAGGAATTTCCGGGGAGCTGTTTTTT. Translating it yields CASLLGISGELFF. Drawing the rest from reference TRBV28 and TRBJ2-2, the complete variable domain is DVKVTQSSRYLVKRTGEKVFLECVQDMDHENMFWYRQDPGLGLRLIYFSYDVKMKEKGDIPEGYSVSREKKERFSLILESASTNQTSMYLCASLLGISGELFFGEGSRLTVL.

V gene TRBV5-1 combines with J gene TRBJ2-2; D is possibly TRBD1 or TRBD2 (5 bases each). Germline CDR1 and CDR2: SGHRS and YFSETQ. This CDR3 is 15 amino acids long. The germline V and J ends were trimmed by 2 bases and 5 bases, with 13 bases remaining between them. The CDR3 sequence is CASSFWGLRTGELFF. As DNA, the CDR3 is TGCGCCAGCAGCTTTTGGGGGTTGAGGACCGGGGAGCTGTTTTTT.

CDR3 loop: CASSQVDLVVTYEQYF. In DNA, the CDR3 is TGCGCCAGCAGCCAAGTCGACCTAGTCGTAACCTACGAGCAGTACTTC. The chain is built from TRBV4-1 and TRBJ2-7; unclear D gene. Per germline, CDR1 MGHRA and CDR2 YSYEKL. This CDR3 has 16 residues. Trimming removed 1 base at V and 2 bases at J, with 15 bases between.

V gene TRBV28 combines with J gene TRBJ2-5, with TRBD2 matching 9 bases. The CDR3 runs 17 residues. V lost 1 base and J lost 4; bases outside the gene matches: 10. The V gene's germline CDR1 is MDHEN and CDR2 SYDVKM. The CDR3 DNA sequence: TGTGCCAGCAGTTTATTGCCGGGGCGGGAGGGGGGAGAGACCCAGTACTTC. Translated: CASSLLPGREGGETQYF.

This chain links TRBV2 with TRBJ1-1, with D possibly matching TRBD1 (6 bases). The CDR3 is 13 amino acids. V dropped 7 bases and J dropped 6 bases, with 15 bases sitting between them. In germline, CDR1 is SNHLY, CDR2 FYNNEI. CDR3 sequence reads: CASNRGRLAEAFF. The DNA of the CDR3 is TGTGCCAGCAACCGGGGGCGTTTGGCTGAAGCTTTCTTT.

The chain is built from TRBV28 and TRBJ2-7; D not resolved. Trimming removed 11 bases from V and 1 base from J, with 15 bases in between. The CDR3 has 13 amino acids. Germline values: CDR1 MDHEN, CDR2 SYDVKM. The CDR3, as DNA: TGTGCCGCCTTAAGTCGAACTTCCTACGAGCAGTACTTC. Protein product: CAALSRTSYEQYF. Full variable domain (rest looked up from reference TRBV28 and TRBJ2-7): DVKVTQSSRYLVKRTGEKVFLECVQDMDHENMFWYRQDPGLGLRLIYFSYDVKMKEKGDIPEGYSVSREKKERFSLILESASTNQTSMYLCAALSRTSYEQYFGPGTRLTVT.

The chain links TRBV29-1 to TRBJ1-5, with D maybe TRBD1 (6 bases). Germline lookup yields CDR1 SQVTM and CDR2 ANQGSEA. The CDR3 loop spans 13 amino acids. V was clipped by 4 bases and J by 4 bases, with 11 bases between them. The CDR3 loop is CSVVVGTNQPQHF. The DNA for the CDR3 is TGCAGCGTTGTAGTAGGGACAAATCAGCCCCAGCATTTT.

The chain employs TRBV28 and TRBJ2-7; 10 bases are a match to TRBD1. The CDR3 length is 14 residues. Looked up from germline, CDR1 is MDHEN and CDR2 is SYDVKM. Trimming at V came to 10 bases and at J to 1 base, leaving 7 bases not matched to a gene. This CDR3 reads CATKGQGSSYEQYF. The CDR3 bases are TGTGCCACAAAGGGACAGGGGTCATCCTACGAGCAGTACTTC.

CDR3 sequence: CASSYGTGGSYEQYF. CDR3 nucleotide sequence: TGTGCCAGCAGTTACGGGACAGGGGGCTCCTACGAGCAGTACTTC. This chain uses TRBV6-5 with TRBJ2-7, with 11 bases fitting TRBD1. V shed 2 bases, J shed 0 bases, and the junction held 0 bases outside the gene matches. Per the germline V gene, CDR1 is MNHEY and CDR2 is SVGAGI. The CDR3 totals 15 residues.

This CDR3 reads CASRGTSGRAVDTQYF. The CDR3 nucleotides are TGTGCCAGCAGAGGGACTAGCGGGAGGGCCGTAGATACGCAGTATTTT. This chain joins TRBV27 and TRBJ2-3, with 16 bases that match TRBD2. Germline trimming cut 6 bases from V and 5 bases from J; bases unmatched to any gene: 5. Germline values: CDR1 MNHEY, CDR2 SMNVEV (reference sequence). The CDR3 is 16 amino acids.

The chain combines TRBV7-9 with TRBJ2-7; possibly TRBD1 for D (6 bases). The V and J ends lost 6 bases and 6 bases respectively, with 15 bases between them. The CDR3 has 13 amino acids. Per germline, CDR1 SEHNR and CDR2 FQNEAQ (reference sequence). The CDR3 loop is CASSPTRDTEQYF. CDR3 DNA sequence: TGTGCCAGCAGTCCAACCCGGGACACCGAGCAGTACTTC.

In its sample, this clone was seen a few times. The chain links TRBV7-2 to TRBJ2-2, with 7 bases lining up with TRBD1. Germline CDR1 reads SGHTA; CDR2 reads FQGNSA. V shed 5 bases and J 3 bases; nucleotides not matched to a gene: 6. The CDR3 totals 15 residues. As DNA, the CDR3 is TGTGCCAGCAGCCCCCGGGACAGATACACCGGGGAGCTGTTTTTT. Residues: CASSPRDRYTGELFF.

The CDR3: CASSLWRDNSPLHF. CDR3 in DNA: TGTGCCAGCAGCTTATGGAGGGATAATTCACCCCTCCACTTT. The gene calls are TRBV7-2 and TRBJ1-6; D is uncertain. The CDR3 totals 14 residues. CDR1 and CDR2 (germline): SGHTA, FQGNSA. Trimming took 2 bases from V and 5 from J, leaving 7 bases between them.

The chain carries TRBV10-2 and TRBJ1-6; the match to TRBD1 covers 7 bases. Trimming at V came to 8 bases and at J to 7 bases, leaving 5 bases not matched to a gene. This CDR3 is built from 13 residues. The germline V gene encodes CDR1 WSHSY and CDR2 SAAADI. The DNA for the CDR3 is TGCGCCAGCGCGGGACAGTTAAATTCACCCCTCCACTTT. Amino acids: CASAGQLNSPLHF.

The genes are TRBV27 and TRBJ1-2; 7 bases fit TRBD1. This CDR3 contains 13 residues. Germline V CDR1 and CDR2: MNHEY, SMNVEV (reference sequence). The V gene end was trimmed by 2 bases and the J gene end by 4 bases; junction bases not matched to a gene: 1. This chain's CDR3 is CASSLRGLYGYTF. The DNA for the CDR3 is TGTGCCAGCAGTTTAAGGGGGCTCTATGGCTACACCTTC.

The genes are TRBV5-1 and TRBJ1-2; TRBD1 might be the D (5 bases). V was clipped by 2 bases and J by 2 bases, with 10 bases between them. The CDR3 totals 14 residues. Germline loops: CDR1 SGHRS, CDR2 YFSETQ. The CDR3 DNA reads TGCGCCAGCAGCTTTGGGACCTCGAACTATGGCTACACCTTC. The encoded protein is CASSFGTSNYGYTF.

This chain links TRBV4-2 with TRBJ2-3; D remains unclear. Germline V gives CDR1 LGHNA, CDR2 YNFKEQ. The CDR3 extends over 15 amino acids. V was shortened by 1 base and J by 0 bases, with 8 bases between the two germline ends. The CDR3: CASSQGSLSTDTQYF. CDR3 nucleotides: TGTGCCAGCAGCCAAGGTTCCCTTAGCACAGATACGCAGTATTTT.